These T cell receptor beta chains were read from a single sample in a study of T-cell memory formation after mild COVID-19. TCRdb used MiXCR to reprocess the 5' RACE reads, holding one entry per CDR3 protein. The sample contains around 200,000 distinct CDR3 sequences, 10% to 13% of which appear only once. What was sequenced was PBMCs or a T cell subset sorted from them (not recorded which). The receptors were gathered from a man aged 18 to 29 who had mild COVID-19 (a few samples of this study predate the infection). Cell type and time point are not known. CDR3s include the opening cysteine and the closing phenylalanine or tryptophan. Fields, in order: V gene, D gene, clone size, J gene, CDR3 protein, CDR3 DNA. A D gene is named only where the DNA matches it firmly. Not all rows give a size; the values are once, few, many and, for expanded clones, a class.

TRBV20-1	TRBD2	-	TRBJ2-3	CSARDPLAVRDTQYF	TGCAGTGCTAGAGATCCCCTAGCGGTGAGGGATACGCAGTATTTT
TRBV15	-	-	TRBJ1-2	CATSRRGQNYGYTF	TGTGCCACCAGCAGAAGGGGTCAGAACTATGGCTACACCTTC
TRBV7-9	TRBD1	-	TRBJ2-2	CASSPQGVDTGELFF	TGTGCCAGCAGCCCCCAGGGGGTAGACACCGGGGAGCTGTTTTTT
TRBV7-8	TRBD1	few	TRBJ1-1	CASSPNWAGGDTEAFF	TGTGCCAGCAGCCCAAATTGGGCAGGGGGGGACACTGAAGCTTTCTTT
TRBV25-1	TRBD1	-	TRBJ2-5	CASARDRVQETQYF	TGTGCCAGCGCCCGAGACAGGGTCCAAGAGACCCAGTACTTC
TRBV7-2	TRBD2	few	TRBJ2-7	CASSLSGGAVEQYF	TGTGCCAGCAGCTTAAGCGGGGGGGCGGTGGAGCAGTACTTC
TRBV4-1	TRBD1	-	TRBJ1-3	CASSQGRGQGAIRGSGNTIYF	TGCGCCAGCAGCCAAGGCCGTGGGCAGGGGGCGATTAGGGGCTCTGGAAACACCATATATTTT
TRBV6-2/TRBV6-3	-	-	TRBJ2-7	CASNSPGGSSYEQYF	TGTGCCAGCAACTCCCCCGGGGGAAGCTCCTACGAGCAGTACTTC
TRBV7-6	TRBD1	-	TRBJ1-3	CASSWTGPGNTIYF	TGTGCCAGCAGCTGGACAGGGCCTGGAAACACCATATATTTT
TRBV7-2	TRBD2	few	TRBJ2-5	CASTRQRGDESQYF	TGTGCCAGCACCCGGCAGCGGGGGGATGAGTCCCAGTACTTC
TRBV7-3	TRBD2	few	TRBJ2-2	CASSLSGGPGTGELFF	TGTGCCAGCAGCTTAAGCGGGGGGCCAGGAACCGGGGAGCTGTTTTTT
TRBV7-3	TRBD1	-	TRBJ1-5	CASSRGQGLIQPQHF	TGTGCCAGCAGCCGAGGACAGGGACTGATTCAGCCCCAGCATTTT
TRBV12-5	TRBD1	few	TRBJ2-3	CASGPGQGVTDTQYF	TGTGCTAGTGGTCCGGGACAGGGGGTCACAGATACGCAGTATTTT
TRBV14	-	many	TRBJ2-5	CASSQDSIYLKETQYF	TGTGCCAGCAGCCAAGATAGCATCTACCTGAAGGAGACCCAGTACTTC
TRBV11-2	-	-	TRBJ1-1	CASSHDSPFGAFF	TGTGCCAGCAGCCACGACAGCCCCTTTGGGGCTTTCTTT
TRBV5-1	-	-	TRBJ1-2	CASSLGGHDGYTF	TGCGCCAGCAGCTTGGGGGGACACGATGGCTACACCTTC
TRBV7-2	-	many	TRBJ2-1	CASASVGVHNEQFF	TGTGCCAGCGCCTCTGTCGGGGTACACAATGAGCAGTTCTTC
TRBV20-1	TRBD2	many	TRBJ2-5	CSATSGGLQETQYF	TGCAGTGCCACCAGCGGGGGCCTCCAAGAGACCCAGTACTTC
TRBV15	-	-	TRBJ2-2	CATSREGENTGELFF	TGTGCCACCAGCAGAGAGGGTGAGAACACCGGGGAGCTGTTTTTT
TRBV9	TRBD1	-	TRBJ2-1	CASSVGQGPYNEQFF	TGTGCCAGCAGCGTGGGACAGGGTCCCTACAATGAGCAGTTCTTC
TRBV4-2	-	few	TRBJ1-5	CASSQRPLGSNQPQHF	TGTGCCAGCAGCCAAAGGCCTCTGGGGAGCAATCAGCCCCAGCATTTT
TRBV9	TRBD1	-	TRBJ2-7	CASSVRGDRAHEQYF	TGTGCCAGCAGCGTCAGAGGGGACAGGGCCCACGAGCAGTACTTC
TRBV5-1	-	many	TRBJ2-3	CASSSGANGPDTQYF	TGCGCCAGCAGCTCGGGGGCGAACGGGCCAGATACGCAGTATTTT
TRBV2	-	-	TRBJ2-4	CASSPTGTLNIQYF	TGTGCCAGCTCCCCTACTGGGACTCTTAACATTCAGTACTTC
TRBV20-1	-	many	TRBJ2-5	CSARVRGETQYF	TGCAGTGCTAGAGTACGGGGAGAGACCCAGTACTTC
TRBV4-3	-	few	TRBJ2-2	CASSQEGILTGELFF	TGCGCCAGCAGCCAAGAAGGGATACTGACCGGGGAGCTGTTTTTT
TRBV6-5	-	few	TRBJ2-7	CASRSVFGTDEQYF	TGTGCCAGCAGGTCGGTTTTTGGGACGGACGAGCAGTACTTC
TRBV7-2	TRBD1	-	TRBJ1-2	CASSLDRGRGYTF	TGTGCCAGCAGCCTAGACAGGGGGCGAGGCTACACCTTC
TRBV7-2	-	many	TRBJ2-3	CASSLTRDTQYF	TGTGCCAGCAGCTTGACTAGGGATACGCAGTATTTT
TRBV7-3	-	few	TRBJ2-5	CASSFRGDQETQYF	TGTGCCAGCAGCTTTAGGGGGGATCAAGAGACCCAGTACTTC
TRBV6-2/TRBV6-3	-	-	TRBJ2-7	CASSPGIAYEQYF	TGTGCCAGCAGTCCCGGCATCGCCTACGAGCAGTACTTC
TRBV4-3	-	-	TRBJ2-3	CASSNSPTADTQYF	TGCGCCAGCAGCAACTCCCCTACCGCAGATACGCAGTATTTT
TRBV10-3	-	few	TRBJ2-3	CAISGGRTDTQYF	TGTGCCATCAGTGGGGGTCGCACAGATACGCAGTATTTT
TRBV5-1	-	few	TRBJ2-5	CASSTRAGFETQYF	TGCGCCAGCAGCACCCGCGCGGGGTTTGAGACCCAGTACTTC
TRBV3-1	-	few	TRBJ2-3	CASSQRDGRDTQYF	TGTGCCAGCAGCCAACGGGACGGCCGGGATACGCAGTATTTT
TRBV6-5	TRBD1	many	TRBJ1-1	CASSRSDRPNTEAFF	TGTGCCAGCAGTCGGTCGGACAGGCCGAACACTGAAGCTTTCTTT
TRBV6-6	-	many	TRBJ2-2	CASSTGTRNTGELFF	TGTGCCAGCAGTACCGGGACACGGAACACCGGGGAGCTGTTTTTT
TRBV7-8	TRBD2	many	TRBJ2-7	CASSLSLAGGFSYEQYF	TGTGCCAGCAGCTTATCCCTAGCGGGGGGATTCTCCTACGAGCAGTACTTC
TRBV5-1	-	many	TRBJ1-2	CASSLTGTYGYTF	TGCGCCAGCAGCTTAACAGGGACCTATGGCTACACCTTC
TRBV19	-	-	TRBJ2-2	CASSPGRRLSTGELFF	TGTGCCAGTAGTCCCGGCAGGCGCCTCAGCACCGGGGAGCTGTTTTTT
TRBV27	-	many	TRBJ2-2	CASSLNGHGELFF	TGTGCCAGCAGTTTAAATGGGCACGGGGAGCTGTTTTTT
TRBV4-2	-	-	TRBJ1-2	CASSPTQGSLYGYTF	TGTGCCAGCAGCCCAACGCAGGGGTCCCTCTATGGCTACACCTTC
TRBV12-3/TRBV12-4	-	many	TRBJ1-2	CASSPGGNYGYTF	TGCGCCAGCAGCCCTGGGGGCAACTATGGCTACACCTTC
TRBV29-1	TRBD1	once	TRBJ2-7	CSVTRDRAYEQYF	TGCAGCGTTACCAGGGACAGGGCCTACGAGCAGTACTTC
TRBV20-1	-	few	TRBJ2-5	CSARRGGAWQETQYF	TGCAGTGCTAGACGGGGCGGGGCGTGGCAAGAGACCCAGTACTTC
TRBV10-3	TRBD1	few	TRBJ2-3	CAISQSRGAGGDTQYF	TGTGCCATCAGCCAGAGTCGAGGGGCAGGGGGAGATACGCAGTATTTT
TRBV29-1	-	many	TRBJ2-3	CSVEGRNTQYF	TGCAGCGTTGAAGGGCGCAATACGCAGTATTTT
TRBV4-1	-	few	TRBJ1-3	CASSQPPGTATGNTIYF	TGCGCCAGCAGCCAACCCCCCGGAACAGCTACTGGAAACACCATATATTTT
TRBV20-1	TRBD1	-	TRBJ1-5	CSAHVRGPYQPQHF	TGCAGTGCTCACGTCAGGGGGCCCTATCAGCCCCAGCATTTT
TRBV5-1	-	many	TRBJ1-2	CASSLGPGDYGYTF	TGCGCCAGCAGCTTGGGTCCGGGGGACTATGGCTACACCTTC
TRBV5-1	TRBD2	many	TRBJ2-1	CASSSPTSGVNEQFF	TGCGCCAGCAGCTCTCCGACTAGCGGGGTTAATGAGCAGTTCTTC
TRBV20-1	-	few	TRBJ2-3	CSARVGPDTQYF	TGCAGTGCTAGAGTTGGTCCCGATACGCAGTATTTT
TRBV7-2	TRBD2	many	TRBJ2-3	CASSRGGQGTDTQYF	TGTGCCAGCAGCCGGGGGGGCCAGGGCACAGATACGCAGTATTTT
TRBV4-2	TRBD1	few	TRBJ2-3	CASSQDPQDRVADTQYF	TGTGCCAGCAGCCAAGATCCGCAGGACAGGGTCGCAGATACGCAGTATTTT
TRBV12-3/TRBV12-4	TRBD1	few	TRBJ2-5	CASKDRGGEETQYF	TGTGCCAGCAAAGACAGGGGGGGTGAAGAGACCCAGTACTTC
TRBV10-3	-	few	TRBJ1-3	CAIGGELSGNTIYF	TGTGCCATCGGGGGGGAATTATCCGGAAACACCATATATTTT
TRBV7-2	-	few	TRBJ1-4	CASSSQGGEKLFF	TGTGCCAGCAGCTCCCAGGGAGGGGAAAAACTGTTTTTT
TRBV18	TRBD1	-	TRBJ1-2	CASADRGLGYTF	TGTGCCAGCGCAGACAGGGGGCTTGGCTACACCTTC
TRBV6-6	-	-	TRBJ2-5	CASMIQGSQETQYF	TGTGCCAGCATGATCCAGGGGTCCCAAGAGACCCAGTACTTC
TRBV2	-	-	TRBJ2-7	CASSYLDREGEQYF	TGTGCCAGCAGTTACTTAGACAGGGAGGGCGAGCAGTACTTC